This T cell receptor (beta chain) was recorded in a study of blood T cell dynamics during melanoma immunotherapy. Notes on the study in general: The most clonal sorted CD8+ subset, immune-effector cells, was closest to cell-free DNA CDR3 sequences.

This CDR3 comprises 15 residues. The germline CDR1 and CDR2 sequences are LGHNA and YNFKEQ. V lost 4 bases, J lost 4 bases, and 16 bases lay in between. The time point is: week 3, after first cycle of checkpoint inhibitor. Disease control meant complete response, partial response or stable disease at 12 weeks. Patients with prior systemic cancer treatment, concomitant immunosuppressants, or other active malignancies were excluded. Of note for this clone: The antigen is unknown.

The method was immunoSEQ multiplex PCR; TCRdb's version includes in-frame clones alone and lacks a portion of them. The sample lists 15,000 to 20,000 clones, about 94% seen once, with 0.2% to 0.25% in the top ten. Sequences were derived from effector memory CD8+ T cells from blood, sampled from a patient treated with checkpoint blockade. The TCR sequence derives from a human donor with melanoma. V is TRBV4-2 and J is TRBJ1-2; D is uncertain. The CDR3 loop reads CASSPGSSPFYGYTF. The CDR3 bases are TGTGCCAGCAGCCCGGGGAGCAGCCCGTTCTATGGCTACACCTTC.